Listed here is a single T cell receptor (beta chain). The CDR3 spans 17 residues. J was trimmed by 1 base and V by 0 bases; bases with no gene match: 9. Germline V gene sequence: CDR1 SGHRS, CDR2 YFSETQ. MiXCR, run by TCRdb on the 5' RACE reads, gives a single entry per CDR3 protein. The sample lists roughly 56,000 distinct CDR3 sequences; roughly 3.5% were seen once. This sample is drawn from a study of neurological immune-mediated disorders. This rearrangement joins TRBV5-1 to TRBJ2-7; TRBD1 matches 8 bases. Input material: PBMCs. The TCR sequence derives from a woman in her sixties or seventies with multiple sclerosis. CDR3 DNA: TGCGCCAGCAGCTTGGCCCGCGGACAGGGACGGTCCTACGAGCAGTACTTC. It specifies CASSLARGQGRSYEQYF.